These T cell receptor beta chains were read from a single sample in a study of T cell responses to AZD1222 COVID-19 vaccine. The table came from immunoSEQ multiplex PCR; TCRdb's copy has only in-frame clones and leaves some out. The repertoire holds some 92,000 clones, with 91% as singletons. Sequencing used peripheral blood, obtained on day 0 of AZD1222 vaccination. The receptor set was obtained from an adult in good health. Each CDR3 is given with its conserved first and last residue. Fields, in order: V gene, clone size, D gene, J gene, CDR3 DNA, CDR3 protein. D genes are given only for firm matches. The listing skips clone size in some rows; elsewhere it reads once, few, many or a size class.

TRBV30	-	-	TRBJ2-2	TGTGCCTGGGACAGGTCGAACACCGGGGAGCTGTTTTTT	CAWDRSNTGELFF
TRBV7-9	-	TRBD2	TRBJ2-1	TGTGCCAGCAGGACAGCGGGAGCACTCTTCAATGAGCAGTTCTTC	CASRTAGALFNEQFF
TRBV2	few	-	TRBJ1-2	TGTGCCAGCAGACTGATCGTGGACGGCTACACCTTC	CASRLIVDGYTF
TRBV6-6	-	-	TRBJ1-5	TGTGCCAGCAGCCCGTCGGGTAGCAATCAGCCCCAGCATTTT	CASSPSGSNQPQHF
TRBV30	-	-	TRBJ1-5	TGTGCCTGGAGTACGACAGATTTTCAGCCCCAGCATTTT	CAWSTTDFQPQHF
TRBV29-1	once	-	TRBJ2-2	TGCAGCGCCTCGGGGGGCTTCGGGACCGGGGAGCTGTTTTTT	CSASGGFGTGELFF
TRBV9	-	-	TRBJ1-1	TGTGCCAGCAGCGTAGTATCGATGGGACCGAACACTGAAGCTTTCTTT	CASSVVSMGPNTEAFF
TRBV7-2	-	-	TRBJ1-5	TGTGCCAGCAGCTTAGAAGAAAATCAGCCCCAGCATTTT	CASSLEENQPQHF
TRBV27	-	TRBD1	TRBJ1-1	TGTGCCAGCAGTTCGGGACAGGGGGCTTTGAACACTGAAGCTTTCTTT	CASSSGQGALNTEAFF
TRBV12-3/TRBV12-4	-	-	TRBJ1-1	TGTGCCAGCAGTCCTGGACAGAACACTGAAGCTTTCTTT	CASSPGQNTEAFF
TRBV4-1	-	TRBD2	TRBJ2-7	TGCGCCAGCAGCTCCCCAGCGGGAGCGAGCTACGAGCAGTACTTC	CASSSPAGASYEQYF
TRBV21-1	once	-	TRBJ1-3	TGTGCCAGTACAGGGTGTTCGTCTGGAAACACCATATATTTT	CASTGCSSGNTIYF
TRBV2	-	-	TRBJ2-5	TGTGCCAGCAGTGAATCGAGGCTAGGGAAAGAGACCCAGTACTTC	CASSESRLGKETQYF
TRBV9	-	-	TRBJ1-4	TGTGCCAGCAGCGTAAAAGGGTTTGGTGAAAAACTGTTTTTT	CASSVKGFGEKLFF
TRBV7-9	-	TRBD2	TRBJ2-1	TGTGCCAGCAGCCCCCAGGGACTAGCGGGCGCCAATGAGCAGTTCTTC	CASSPQGLAGANEQFF
TRBV7-9	-	TRBD2	TRBJ2-4	TGTGCCAGCAGCCTACAGCGGGGACTCTACAAAAACATTCAGTACTTC	CASSLQRGLYKNIQYF
TRBV29-1	-	TRBD1	TRBJ1-1	TGCAGCGTTGGCGGACAGGGCACTGAAGCTTTCTTT	CSVGGQGTEAFF
TRBV11-2	-	-	TRBJ1-2	TGTGCCAGCAGTTACGGGGCGACCTATGGCTACACCTTC	CASSYGATYGYTF
TRBV7-3	-	-	TRBJ1-1	TGTGCCAGCAGCCCAGCCGGCCGAGGGGGTCGGGGCACTGAAGCTTTCTTT	CASSPAGRGGRGTEAFF
TRBV7-8	-	-	TRBJ2-5	TGTGCCACAGTCAGGGGTAGCGTTCAAGAGACCCAGTACTTC	CATVRGSVQETQYF
TRBV3-1/TRBV3-2	-	-	TRBJ1-2	TGTGCCAGCAGCCGTAGTCGAGGGGGCTACACCTTC	CASSRSRGGYTF
TRBV10-3	-	-	TRBJ1-5	TGTGCCATCAGTGAGTCCTCAGGCCCTCCGGGTCAGCCCCAGCATTTT	CAISESSGPPGQPQHF
TRBV19	once	TRBD1	TRBJ1-4	TGTGCCAGTAGTAAGGGACAGACTTGGACTAATGAAAAACTGTTTTTT	CASSKGQTWTNEKLFF
TRBV7-6	-	-	TRBJ2-2	TGTGCCAGCAGCTTAATGGGCCTGAACACCGGGGAGCTGTTTTTT	CASSLMGLNTGELFF
TRBV5-1	once	-	TRBJ1-3	TGCGCCAGCAGCTTGGCCCCGTCTAGCTCTGGAAACACCATATATTTT	CASSLAPSSSGNTIYF
TRBV11-3	-	-	TRBJ2-2	TGTGCCAGCAGCTTCTCTTCGGGCACCGGGGAGCTGTTTTTT	CASSFSSGTGELFF
TRBV9	-	TRBD1	TRBJ1-1	TGTGCCAGCAGCGTAGGTTTTGGGACAGAAGAAGCTTTCTTT	CASSVGFGTEEAFF
TRBV7-3	-	TRBD2	TRBJ2-3	TGTGCCAGCAGCTTTAGCGGGGGGGCACCAGATACGCAGTATTTT	CASSFSGGAPDTQYF
TRBV28	-	-	TRBJ1-3	TGTGCCAGCAGTGATCCGACTTGGAGCTCTGGAAACACCATATATTTT	CASSDPTWSSGNTIYF
TRBV5-4	-	-	TRBJ1-1	TGTGCCAGCAGCTTGGCAGGGGTGGACACTGAAGCTTTCTTT	CASSLAGVDTEAFF
TRBV19	few	-	TRBJ1-4	TGTGCCAGTAGTAACCACAGGGACGAGGGTGAAAAACTGTTTTTT	CASSNHRDEGEKLFF
TRBV6-2/TRBV6-3	-	-	TRBJ2-3	TGTGCCAGCAGTTATACCGAAACAGATACGCAGTATTTT	CASSYTETDTQYF
TRBV9	-	TRBD1	TRBJ1-3	TGTGCCAGCAGCGTCGGACAGGGAACGGGAGGAAACACCATATATTTT	CASSVGQGTGGNTIYF
TRBV5-1	-	TRBD1	TRBJ1-6	TGCGCCAGCAGCTTGGGACAGGGCCATTCGGATTCACCCCTCCACTTT	CASSLGQGHSDSPLHF
TRBV30	-	-	TRBJ2-7	TGTGCCTGGAGTGACACTGCGGAGAAAGAGTACGAGCAGTACTTC	CAWSDTAEKEYEQYF
TRBV18	-	-	TRBJ1-3	TGTGCCAGCTCACCGAAAGGTCTGGCCGCGGGAAACACCATATATTTT	CASSPKGLAAGNTIYF
TRBV18	-	TRBD1	TRBJ1-4	TGTGCCAGCTCACCAGGGACAGATAATGAAAAACTGTTTTTT	CASSPGTDNEKLFF
TRBV10-3	-	-	TRBJ1-5	TGTGCCACCACTCTCGACGGGAGCGGTCAGCCCCAGCATTTT	CATTLDGSGQPQHF
TRBV7-9	once	-	TRBJ1-2	TGTGCCAGCAGCGCGGGGGTCGGCTACACCTTC	CASSAGVGYTF
TRBV6-1	-	TRBD1	TRBJ1-1	TGTGCCAGCAGTGACCTATCACAGGGGCAGAACACTGAAGCTTTCTTT	CASSDLSQGQNTEAFF
TRBV5-6	-	-	TRBJ1-3	TGTGCCAGCATCCAGAGGAGCTCTGGAAACACCATATATTTT	CASIQRSSGNTIYF
TRBV19	once	TRBD2	TRBJ2-4	TGTGCCAGTGCGACTAGCGGGGGGGTGAAAAACATTCAGTACTTC	CASATSGGVKNIQYF
TRBV4-1	-	-	TRBJ1-1	TGCGCCAGCAGCCAAGATTTGAGGAGGAACACTGAAGCTTTCTTT	CASSQDLRRNTEAFF
TRBV27	-	-	TRBJ1-1	TGTGCCAGCAGCCGAGGGGGCACTGAAGCTTTCTTT	CASSRGGTEAFF
TRBV3-1/TRBV3-2	few	TRBD1	TRBJ1-4	TGTGCCAGCAGCCATTTAACAGGGGCTTGGCTTGGGTTCGGGGGTAATGAAAAACTGTTTTTT	CASSHLTGAWLGFGGNEKLFF
TRBV27	-	-	TRBJ2-3	TGTGCCAGCAGTTCTAGACACGGTACGCAGTATTTT	CASSSRHGTQYF
TRBV5-6	-	-	TRBJ1-2	TGTGCCAGCAGTAGGGTTAGTAACTATGGCTACACCTTC	CASSRVSNYGYTF
TRBV6-1	few	-	TRBJ1-1	TGTGCCAGCAGTGAAATGGTCGAGACTGAAGCTTTCTTT	CASSEMVETEAFF
TRBV5-1	once	-	TRBJ1-2	TGCGCCAGCAGCACAGGTCAAGCTAACTATGGCTACACCTTC	CASSTGQANYGYTF
TRBV5-1	-	-	TRBJ1-1	TGCGCCAGCAGACCTCAGGACGGGCTGAACACTGAAGCTTTCTTT	CASRPQDGLNTEAFF
TRBV30	-	-	TRBJ1-3	TGTGCCTGGAGTTCACCCGGGACCGCCGACTCTGGAAACACCATATATTTT	CAWSSPGTADSGNTIYF
TRBV19	-	TRBD1	TRBJ1-5	TGTGCCAGTAGTATCGGGACCGAGACAGGGCATCAGCCCCAGCATTTT	CASSIGTETGHQPQHF
TRBV28	-	TRBD2	TRBJ2-7	TGTGCCAGCAGTGCTCTAGCGGGAGTTTCTTACGAGCAGTACTTC	CASSALAGVSYEQYF
TRBV10-3	-	-	TRBJ2-6	TGTGCCATCCGGGGGACCGCGTCAGGGGCCAACGTCCTGACTTTC	CAIRGTASGANVLTF
TRBV6-6	-	-	TRBJ2-1	TGTGCCAGCAGTGAGACTGTCAGGGTCCATGAGCAGTTCTTC	CASSETVRVHEQFF